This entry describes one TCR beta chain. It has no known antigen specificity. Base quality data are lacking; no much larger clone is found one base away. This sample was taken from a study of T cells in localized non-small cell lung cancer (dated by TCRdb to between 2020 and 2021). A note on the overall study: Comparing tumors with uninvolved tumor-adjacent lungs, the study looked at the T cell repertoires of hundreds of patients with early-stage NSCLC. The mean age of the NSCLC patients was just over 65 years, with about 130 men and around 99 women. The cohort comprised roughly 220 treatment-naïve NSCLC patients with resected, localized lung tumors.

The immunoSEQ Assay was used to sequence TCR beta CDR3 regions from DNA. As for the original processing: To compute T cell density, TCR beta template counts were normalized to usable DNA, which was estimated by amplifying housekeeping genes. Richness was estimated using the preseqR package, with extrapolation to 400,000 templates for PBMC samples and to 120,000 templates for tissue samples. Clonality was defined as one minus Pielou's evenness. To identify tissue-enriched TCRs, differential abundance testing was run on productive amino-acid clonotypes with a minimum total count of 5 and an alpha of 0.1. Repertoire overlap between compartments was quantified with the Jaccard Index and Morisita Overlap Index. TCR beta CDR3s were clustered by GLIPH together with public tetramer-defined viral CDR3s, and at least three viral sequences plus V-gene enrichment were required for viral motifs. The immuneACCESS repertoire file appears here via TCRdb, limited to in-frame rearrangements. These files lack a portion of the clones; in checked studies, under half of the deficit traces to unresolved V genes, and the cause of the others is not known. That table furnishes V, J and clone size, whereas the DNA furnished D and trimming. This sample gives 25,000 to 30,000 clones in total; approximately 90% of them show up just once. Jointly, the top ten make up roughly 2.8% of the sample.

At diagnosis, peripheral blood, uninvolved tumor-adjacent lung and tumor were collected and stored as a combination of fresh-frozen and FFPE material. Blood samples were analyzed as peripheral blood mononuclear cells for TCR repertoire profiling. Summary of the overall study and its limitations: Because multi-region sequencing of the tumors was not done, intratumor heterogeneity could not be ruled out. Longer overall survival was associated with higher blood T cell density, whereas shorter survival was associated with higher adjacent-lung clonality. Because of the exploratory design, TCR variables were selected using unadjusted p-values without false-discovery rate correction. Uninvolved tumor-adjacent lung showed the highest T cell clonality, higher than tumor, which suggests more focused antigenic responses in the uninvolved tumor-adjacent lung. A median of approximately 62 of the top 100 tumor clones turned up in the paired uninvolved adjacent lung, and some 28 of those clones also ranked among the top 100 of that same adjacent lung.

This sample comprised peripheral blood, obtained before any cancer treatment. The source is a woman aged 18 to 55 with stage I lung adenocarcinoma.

Here is the DNA: TGTGCCAGCAGTCGGGACAGCCTCTCTGGAAACACCATATATTTT. It specifies CASSRDSLSGNTIYF. The V gene is TRBV6-5 and the J gene is TRBJ1-3; 7 central bases correspond to TRBD1. At the junction V is shortened by 5 bases and J by 0 bases; bases outside the gene matches: 4. The CDR3 holds 15 amino acids from the cysteine to the phenylalanine. The DNA shown is the 45-base CDR3, in frame from base 1. The germline V gene yields MNHEY for CDR1 and SVGAGI for CDR2.